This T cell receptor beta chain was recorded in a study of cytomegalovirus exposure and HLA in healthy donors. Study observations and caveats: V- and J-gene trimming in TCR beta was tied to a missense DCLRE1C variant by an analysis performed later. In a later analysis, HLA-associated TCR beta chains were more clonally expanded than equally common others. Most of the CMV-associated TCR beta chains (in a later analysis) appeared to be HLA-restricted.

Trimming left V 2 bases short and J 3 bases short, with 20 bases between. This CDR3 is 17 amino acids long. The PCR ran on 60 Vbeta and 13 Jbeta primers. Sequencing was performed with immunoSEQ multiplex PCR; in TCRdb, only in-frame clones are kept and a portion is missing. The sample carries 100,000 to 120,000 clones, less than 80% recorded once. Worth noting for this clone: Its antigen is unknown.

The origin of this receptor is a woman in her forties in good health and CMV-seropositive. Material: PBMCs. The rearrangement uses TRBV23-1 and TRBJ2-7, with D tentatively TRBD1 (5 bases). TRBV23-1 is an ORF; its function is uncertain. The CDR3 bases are TGCGCCAGCAGTCAACCCATTACTCGACAGCTAGACTACGAGCAGTACTTC. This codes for CASSQPITRQLDYEQYF.